One and the same sample provided the 25 T cell receptor beta chains below, sequenced in a study of blood T cell repertoires in COVID-19 (dated by TCRdb to 2018 to 2021). Preparation of the library involved the immunoSEQ multiplex PCR assay. TCRdb's version of the immuneACCESS table is confined to in-frame rearrangements and falls short of the full clone set. An unresolved V gene accounts for under half of the shortfall where checked; the remainder is of unknown origin. This sample gives nearly 300,000 clones in total; approximately 89% of them show up just once. 6.9% of the sample goes to the ten largest clones. Sequencing was carried out using peripheral blood. The receptor set was obtained from a woman in her 30s who had recovered from COVID-19.

The chain carries TRBV30 and TRBJ1-5; 8 nucleotides align to TRBD1. CDR1 GTSNPN and CDR2 SVGIG come from the germline V gene (reference sequence). Trimming at V came to 0 bases and at J to 1 base, leaving 20 bases not matched to a gene. This CDR3 region has 21 residues. CDR3 in amino acids: CAWSVQRVWQGASKSNQPQHF. In nucleotides, the CDR3 is TGTGCCTGGAGTGTACAGAGGGTATGGCAGGGGGCGAGTAAAAGCAATCAGCCCCAGCATTTT.

This rearrangement joins TRBV3-1 (or the pseudogene TRBV3-2) to TRBJ2-7; a weak D match, TRBD1 (5 bases). This CDR3 is 13 amino acids long. With 1 base removed from V and 1 base from J, the gap between germline ends came to 5 bases. CDR1 and CDR2 (germline): LGHDT, YNNKEL (reference sequence). The CDR3 loop is CASSQGQSYEQYF. DNA of the CDR3: TGTGCCAGCAGCCAAGGACAGTCCTACGAGCAGTACTTC.

This chain's CDR3 is CASSAKGQGTPYGYTF. CDR3 in DNA: TGTGCCAGTAGTGCGAAAGGACAGGGGACGCCCTATGGCTACACCTTC. V gene TRBV19 combines with J gene TRBJ1-2; 9 nucleotides match TRBD1. From germline, CDR1 is LNHDA and CDR2 SQIVND (reference sequence). The J segment lost 4 bases and the V segment lost 5 bases, leaving 11 bases of the junction unmatched. The CDR3 sequence is 16 residues long.

Written as DNA, the CDR3 is TGTGCCAGCAGCCAAGAAGGGACTACCGCGGGGTGGGGGCCCGGGGAGCTGTTTTTT. Translation: CASSQEGTTAGWGPGELFF. This chain connects TRBV4-2 to TRBJ2-2, with D maybe TRBD2 (7 bases). This CDR3 spans 19 amino acids. The germline V gene has CDR1 LGHNA and CDR2 YNFKEQ. V shed 0 bases and J shed 6 bases, with 23 bases lying between them.

A few counts support this clone. The sample holds other DNA sequences that translate to the same CDR3. The V and J genes are TRBV5-1 and TRBJ1-4; weak D call: TRBD1 (6 bases). There are 14 residues in the CDR3. CDR1 is SGHRS and CDR2 is YFSETQ in the germline V gene. V was pared by 1 base and J by 5 bases, with 9 bases between. Here the CDR3 reads CASSLTGPNEKLFF. The CDR3 nucleotides are TGCGCCAGCAGCTTGACAGGGCCCAATGAAAAACTGTTTTTT. Full variable domain (outside the CDR3, taken from reference TRBV5-1 and TRBJ1-4): KAGVTQTPRYLIKTRGQQVTLSCSPISGHRSVSWYQQTPGQGLQFLFEYFSETQRNKGNFPGRFSGRQFSNSRSEMNVSTLELGDSALYLCASSLTGPNEKLFFGSGTQLSVL.

The gene calls are TRBV12-2 and TRBJ1-1; TRBD1 reflects the table's D call only, with no check against the DNA. TRBV12-2 is labeled a pseudogene. This CDR3 has 17 amino acids. CDR3 bases: TGTGCAAGTCGCTTACGCGGACAGGGGGCTGTGAACACTGAAGCTTTCTTT. This gives the protein CASRLRGQGAVNTEAFF.

This chain uses TRBV10-3 with TRBJ2-3; TRBD1 is a possible D gene (5 bases). This CDR3 is built from 13 residues. The ends were cut back, 8 bases at V and 0 bases at J, with 9 bases in the middle. Germline V gives CDR1 ENHRY, CDR2 SYGVKD. CDR3 amino acids: CAIEQESTDTQYF. The CDR3, as DNA: TGTGCCATCGAACAGGAAAGCACAGATACGCAGTATTTT.

J is TRBJ2-7 and V is TRBV7-9; TRBD1 aligns across 7 bases. CDR1 SEHNR and CDR2 FQNEAQ come from the germline V gene (reference sequence). The V segment lost 3 bases and the J segment 2 bases; nucleotides outside the gene matches: 7. CDR3 length: 15 residues. The CDR3 loop reads CASSFRQGDTYEQYF. The CDR3 bases are TGTGCCAGCAGCTTTAGACAGGGAGACACCTACGAGCAGTACTTC. Full variable domain (remainder filled in from reference TRBV7-9 and TRBJ2-7): DTGVSQNPRHKITKRGQNVTFRCDPISEHNRLYWYRQTLGQGPEFLTYFQNEAQLEKSRLLSDRFSAERPKGSFSTLEIQRTEQGDSAMYLCASSFRQGDTYEQYFGPGTRLTVT.

CDR3 nucleotides: TGTGCCAGCAGCCAGGTAACGGACGGGGATGAAGCTTTCTTT. It yields the protein CASSQVTDGDEAFF. The V call is TRBV3-1 (or the pseudogene TRBV3-2), the J call TRBJ1-1; D not certain. Per the germline V gene, CDR1 is LGHDT and CDR2 is YNNKEL (reference sequence). Trimming pared 3 bases from V and 7 bases from J, leaving 15 bases between. The CDR3 is 14 residues long.

The DNA of the CDR3 is TGTGCCAGCAGCTTGATGGACACCTACAATGAGCAGTTCTTC. Translated: CASSLMDTYNEQFF. This chain joins TRBV5-6 and TRBJ2-1, with D perhaps TRBD1 (5 bases). Germline values: CDR1 SGHDT, CDR2 YYEEEE. Trimming cost V 1 base and J 2 bases, with 7 bases left between them. The CDR3 sequence is 14 residues long.

This clone occurred a few times. The rearrangement links TRBV19 to TRBJ1-1, with D possibly being TRBD1 (6 bases). Germline-derived CDR1 and CDR2 are LNHDA and SQIVND (reference sequence). There are 13 residues in the CDR3. The ends were cut back, 6 bases at V and 1 base at J, with 9 bases in the middle. The CDR3 here is CASRDRQNTEAFF. In DNA form, the CDR3 reads TGTGCCAGTAGGGACAGACAGAACACTGAAGCTTTCTTT.

Written as DNA, the CDR3 is TGTGCCATCAGAGCTGAAACAGGGGAAGAGACCCAGTACTTC. Amino acids: CAIRAETGEETQYF. The chain is built from TRBV10-3 and TRBJ2-5; 7 bases match TRBD1. With 6 bases clipped from V and 3 bases from J, the junction kept 7 bases outside the gene matches. The germline gives CDR1 ENHRY, CDR2 SYGVKD. This CDR3 region has 14 residues.

The V call is TRBV3-1 (or the pseudogene TRBV3-2), the J call TRBJ1-1; D gene uncertain. Germline CDR1 and CDR2: LGHDT and YNNKEL (reference sequence). Trimming cost V 4 bases and J 10 bases, with 19 bases left between them. The CDR3 is made up of 14 amino acids. CDR3 protein: CASSLIGRGIGAFF. The CDR3 DNA is TGTGCCAGCAGCCTTATCGGTCGGGGTATAGGAGCTTTCTTT.

The V call is TRBV4-2, the J call TRBJ2-5; 14 positions match TRBD2. This CDR3 has 16 residues. V was clipped by 0 bases and J by 5 bases; unmatched bases: 2. Germline-derived CDR1 and CDR2 are LGHNA and YNFKEQ. In nucleotides, the CDR3 is TGTGCCAGCAGCCAAGATTGGACTAGCGGGGGGGAGACCCAGTACTTC. This sequence encodes CASSQDWTSGGETQYF.

V is TRBV12-3 or TRBV12-4 and J is TRBJ1-4; no firm D call. The CDR3 contains 13 residues. V lost 4 bases and J 4 bases, leaving 7 bases between the germline ends. The CDR3, as DNA: TGTGCCAGCAGTTCGGCGGTTAATGAAAAACTGTTTTTT. Protein product: CASSSAVNEKLFF.

The chain combines TRBV10-3 with TRBJ2-3, with D perhaps TRBD1 (7 bases). This CDR3 comprises 12 residues. Germline V CDR1 and CDR2: ENHRY, SYGVKD. V was shortened by 8 bases and J by 6 bases, with 12 bases between the two germline ends. This CDR3 reads CAIGGTADTQYF. The CDR3 nucleotides are TGTGCCATCGGGGGGACAGCGGATACGCAGTATTTT.

The table lists this clone with a count of one. This chain uses TRBV27 with TRBJ1-2; no clear D. This CDR3 is 13 amino acids long. CDR1 is MNHEY and CDR2 is SMNVEV in the germline V gene (reference sequence). V lost 3 bases, J lost 8 bases, and 13 bases lay in between. The CDR3 region is CASSFSRAFGYTF. The CDR3 DNA is TGTGCCAGCAGTTTCTCGCGGGCCTTCGGCTACACCTTC.

This chain uses TRBV6-1 with TRBJ1-3; D gene unclear. The CDR3 sequence is 15 residues long. The V gene's germline CDR1 is MNHNS and CDR2 SASEGT. V lost 2 bases and J lost 2, with 10 bases in between. The CDR3 sequence is CASSERGATGNTIYF. The CDR3 nucleotides are TGTGCCAGCAGTGAAAGAGGAGCTACTGGAAACACCATATATTTT.

V gene TRBV27 combines with J gene TRBJ2-3, with 7 bases identical to TRBD2. The V and J ends lost 2 bases and 6 bases, in that order; junction bases with no gene match: 11. The CDR3 totals 16 residues. Germline V gene data show CDR1 as MNHEY and CDR2 as SMNVEV (reference sequence). The DNA of the CDR3 is TGTGCCAGCAGTTTACTGAGTACCGGGCGGGGGGATACGCAGTATTTT. Amino acid sequence: CASSLLSTGRGDTQYF.

This chain connects TRBV29-1 to TRBJ2-1; D perhaps matches TRBD2 (7 bases). The CDR3 length is 13 residues. CDR1 SQVTM and CDR2 ANQGSEA come from the germline V gene. The V gene lost 3 bases and the J gene lost 9 bases, with 15 bases spanning the gap. The DNA of the CDR3 is TGCAGCGTTGAGGGGGGGCCAGGGAGTGAGCAGTTCTTC. Amino acids: CSVEGGPGSEQFF.

The chain combines TRBV7-2 with TRBJ2-1, with 8 bases fitting TRBD2. This CDR3 comprises 18 residues. The J segment lost 6 bases and the V segment lost 2 bases, leaving 15 bases of the junction unmatched. CDR1 SGHTA and CDR2 FQGNSA come from the germline V gene. The CDR3 DNA reads TGTGCCAGCAGCTTATTAGCGGCTCGGGGGGGACCTTTCAATGAGCAGTTCTTC. This sequence encodes CASSLLAARGGPFNEQFF.

This chain joins TRBV5-6 and TRBJ2-6; TRBD2 is a possible D gene (6 bases). V dropped 3 bases and J dropped 0 bases, with 10 bases sitting between them. The CDR3 runs 16 residues. CDR1 and CDR2 (germline): SGHDT, YYEEEE. This chain's CDR3 is CASSWRDHSGANVLTF. For the CDR3, the DNA is TGTGCCAGCAGCTGGAGGGATCACTCTGGGGCCAACGTCCTGACTTTC.

The chain employs TRBV3-1 (or the pseudogene TRBV3-2) and TRBJ1-5; TRBD1 might be the D (5 bases). The CDR3 totals 15 residues. Germline CDR1 reads LGHDT; CDR2 reads YNNKEL (reference sequence). V lost 3 bases, J lost 5 bases, and 14 bases lay in between. CDR3 sequence: CASSQHAGRHQPQHF. CDR3 nucleotides: TGTGCCAGCAGCCAGCACGCGGGGCGACATCAGCCCCAGCATTTT.

This chain uses TRBV6-2 or TRBV6-3 with TRBJ1-4, with D tentatively TRBD1 (5 bases). The V end was cut by 2 bases, the J end by 10 bases, with 17 bases between. The germline gives CDR1 MNHEY, CDR2 SVGEGT. The CDR3 spans 15 residues. This CDR3 is CASSYPGLPFGKLFF. The CDR3 region has the DNA TGTGCCAGCAGTTACCCGGGACTCCCGTTCGGAAAACTGTTTTTT.

This clone was found once. The rearrangement uses TRBV29-1 and TRBJ1-4; 9 bases are a match to TRBD1. The CDR3 has 17 amino acids. Germline V gene sequence: CDR1 SQVTM, CDR2 ANQGSEA. V gave up 0 bases and J gave up 8 bases; unmatched junction bases: 13. CDR3 region: CSVEDMRTGALGEKLFF. CDR3 DNA sequence: TGCAGCGTTGAAGATATGCGGACAGGGGCTTTAGGGGAAAAACTGTTTTTT.